The present TCR beta chain was sequenced within a study of T-cell reconstitution after alpha-beta-depleted transplantation in children. During its preparation, the TCRbeta library received unique molecular identifiers. TCRdb processed the PCR reads anew with MiXCR; each CDR3 protein has one entry. The profile shows about 410,000 distinct CDR3 sequences, about a fifth of them singletons. This clonotype was counted a few times. V shed 3 bases and J 9 bases; nucleotides not matched to a gene: 9. Germline CDR1 reads LGHNT; CDR2 reads FRNRAP. The CDR3 is 16 amino acids. The TCR was taken from a human donor who donated a stem cell graft to a child with acute myeloid leukemia. The chain uses TRBV12-5 and TRBJ2-1; 12 nucleotides match TRBD2. The input for sequencing was PBMCs from the stem cell graft donor, taken from the stem cell graft. The CDR3 region has the DNA TGTGCTAGTGGTTTCGGACTAGCGGGGCACCTCGGTGAGCAGTTCTTC. It specifies CASGFGLAGHLGEQFF.